The entry below gives a single T cell receptor (beta chain) sequence along with its context. The Seattle site enrolled patients during active infection and followed them longitudinally. In the authors' methods: Using reference gene primer amplification, nucleated cell counts were estimated. Measured with immunoSEQ multiplex PCR; TCRdb has only the in-frame clones, and not every one. D and trimming come from the DNA, and the V and J calls and clone size come from that table. The table includes 150,000 or so clones, less than 85% detected once. This sample is drawn from a study of blood T cell repertoires in COVID-19. Study as a whole: Sites across the United States, Italy and Spain contributed samples from acute and convalescent COVID-19. T cells, B-cell-depleted T cells, or PBMCs supplied cDNA or gDNA.

This CDR3 region has 14 residues. V was trimmed by 1 base and J by 7 bases, leaving 12 bases between them. This TCR derives from a woman in her forties with COVID-19, enrolled during active disease. The source material was peripheral blood. The chain couples TRBV5-3 to TRBJ1-5, with D unresolved. TRBV5-3 is recorded as an ORF, its role being uncertain. CDR3 region: CARSLLGGLQPQHF. In nucleotides, the CDR3 is TGTGCCAGAAGCTTGTTAGGCGGCCTCCAGCCCCAGCATTTT.